This T cell receptor beta chain was identified during a study of CD8+ T cells in alopecia areata. Study summary: For treated patients, severity scores reflected the percentage of scalp area affected.

The study, taken as a whole, reports: Scalp and blood samples kept many expanded lesional clones throughout tofacitinib. Relative to normal scalp, lesional scalp, especially alopecia totalis/universalis, showed higher clonality. Given one nonresponder, whether baseline CD8+ expansion relates to response remains uncertain.

Turning to this clone: Its antigen is not known.

The CDR3 is 15 residues long. In germline, CDR1 is SGHDT, CDR2 YYEEEE. The trim removed 3 bases at V and 4 bases at J, leaving 6 bases unmatched. Treatment denoted: oral pan-JAK inhibitor, 5-10 mg twice daily. Reverse transcription of extracted RNA yielded cDNA, which provided the sequencing template. TCRdb keeps only in-frame clones here, not all; method: immunoSEQ multiplex PCR. The table shows some 210,000 clones, with roughly 66% occurring only once. The source material was CD4+ T cells sorted from blood, sampled at week 44, from a patient treated with tofacitinib. This clonotype originated in a human donor with alopecia areata. The chain has TRBV5-6 and TRBJ1-4, with 7 bases lining up with TRBD1. The CDR3 here is CASSSKGQLNEKLFF. The CDR3 nucleotides read TGTGCCAGCAGCTCCAAGGGACAGCTTAATGAAAAACTGTTTTTT.